This paragraph covers one TCR beta chain sequence. Its antigen is not yet known. No clone much larger than this one lies a single base away; base qualities are absent. The library relied on 5' RACE. This sample was sequenced with a NextSeq 500. The TCR library protocol attached unique molecular identifiers to individual cDNA molecules to correct for sequencing error and PCR bias. Both TCR alpha and beta chains were sequenced, and tight co-correlation was observed between alpha and beta sequence abundances in each sample. Under the source paper's analysis protocol: V gene, J gene and CDR3 annotation of TCR sequences was performed with Decombinator V4. Expanded TCRs were defined as changing significantly between any two time points under a Poisson model with p below 0.0001. TCR abundances were normalised to the total number of TCRs sequenced per sample and expressed as counts per million. TRAV1-2 paired with TRAJ12, TRAJ20 or TRAJ33 defined MAIT TCRs, while TRAV10 paired with TRAJ18 defined iNKT TCRs. VDJdb, accessed 1 November 2021, was searched for CMV, EBV and SARS-CoV-2 annotated TCRs, excluding TCRs annotated for multiple antigens. TCRdb took the public reads, trimmed them with fastp at Q25, ran MiXCR for clone calling and kept in-frame beta chains. Rows merge per CDR3 protein into single entries with the most common DNA and genes. These V and J calls derive from TCRdb rather than the authors' analysis. Across this sample there are around 53,000 distinct CDR3 sequences, with 10% to 15% seen only once. In total, the top ten clones hold about 2.5% of the sample.

A case-control design nested within a healthcare worker cohort in London, UK, was used, with weekly nasopharyngeal swab PCR tests and blood sampling performed. Healthcare workers were recruited between 23 and 31 March 2020, during the week of the UK lockdown, and were followed weekly for up to 16 weeks. This record belongs to a study of early T cells in non-severe SARS-CoV-2 infection (dated by TCRdb to the early 2020s). Broadly, across the study: Bulk RNA from unsorted whole blood was used for TCR sequencing, so alpha and beta chains could not be paired.

Summary of the overall study and its limitations: VDJdb matching was skewed toward anti-spike CD8 responses and likely underestimated virus-specific expansions by missing private and CD4 specificities.

The CDR3 spans 11 residues, from the cysteine through the phenylalanine. Only CDR3 DNA is held: 33 bases, read in frame from base 1. CDR1 and CDR2, per the germline V gene, are SQVTM and ANQGSEA. V was cut back by 7 bases and J by 5 bases, leaving a gap of 11 bases between them. This receptor was taken from an adult who was a healthcare worker with PCR-confirmed SARS-CoV-2 infection or an uninfected control (not recorded which). Sample: whole blood, taken at baseline. The chain was built from TRBV29-1 and TRBJ1-2, with the D gene call left open. The CDR3 protein is CSAHAEYGYTF. The bases read TGCAGCGCCCACGCGGAGTATGGCTACACCTTC. This CDR3, with the reference TRBV29-1 and TRBJ1-2 proteins standing in past its ends, gives the full variable domain SAVISQKPSRDICQRGTSLTIQCQVDSQVTMMFWYRQQPGQSLTLIATANQGSEATYESGFVIDKFPISRPNLTFSTLTVSNMSPEDSSIYLCSAHAEYGYTFGSGTRLTVV.